This T cell receptor (beta chain) is drawn from a study of metastatic and nonmetastatic thyroid tumors. Study information: Malignant and benign thyroid patients had repertoires compared in peripheral blood and tumor or nodule tissue.

The CDR3 has 14 residues. With 8 bases removed from V and 2 bases from J, the gap between germline ends came to 16 bases. The germline V gene has CDR1 SGHNT and CDR2 YENEEA. Original processing methods: Across clinicopathological groups, CDR3 differences served as the basis for building a distant-metastasis classifier for papillary thyroid cancer. TCRdb re-analyzed the PCR reads using MiXCR. The V and J calls were determined by TCRdb, not by the authors. There are about 13,000 clones in the sample; around 23% occur only once, and roughly 59% lies in the top ten. Study outcomes and limitations: Relative to benign nodules, malignant thyroid tumors were reportedly characterized by significantly elevated TCR beta diversity in blood and tumor.

Ahead of thyroid surgery, no patient had received treatment of any kind. With regard to this clone: What it binds is unknown.

J is TRBJ2-7 and V is TRBV11-3; no clear D gene. The clonotype was recovered from a male donor with papillary thyroid cancer or a benign thyroid nodule (not recorded which). Some clones in this sample may be carry-over from other donors' samples. Input material: blood. This chain's CDR3 is CASSPEVGPYEQYF. CDR3 bases: TGTGCCAGCTCCCCAGAGGTAGGACCCTACGAGCAGTACTTC.